Presented here are 17 T cell receptor beta chains from one specimen sequenced in a study of cytomegalovirus exposure and HLA in healthy donors. Primers included in the PCR were 60 Vbeta and 13 Jbeta primers. Sequencing used immunoSEQ multiplex PCR; TCRdb keeps in-frame clones, though not all of them. The table shows roughly 130,000 clones, with over 70% occurring only once. The material sequenced was PBMCs. These receptors came from a woman in her fifties or sixties in good health and CMV-seropositive.

The rearrangement uses TRBV19 and TRBJ1-6; TRBD1 aligns across 7 bases. Germline trimming cut 6 bases from V and 10 bases from J; bases unmatched to any gene: 9. This CDR3 comprises 14 residues. CDR1 and CDR2 (germline): LNHDA, SQIVND (reference sequence). The CDR3 spells CASSQGTVTSPLHF. CDR3 DNA: TGTGCCAGTAGCCAAGGGACAGTAACCTCACCCCTCCACTTT.

CDR3 nucleotide sequence: TGTGCCAGCAGCTACTATAATTCACCCCTCCACTTT. Amino acids: CASSYYNSPLHF. This chain joins TRBV14 and TRBJ1-6; D remains unclear. The V gene's germline CDR1 is SGHDN and CDR2 FVKESK. This CDR3 comprises 12 residues. V was clipped by 5 bases and J by 3 bases, with 2 bases between them. Drawing the rest from reference TRBV14 and TRBJ1-6, the complete variable domain is EAGVTQFPSHSVIEKGQTVTLRCDPISGHDNLYWYRRVMGKEIKFLLHFVKESKQDESGMPNNRFLAERTGGTYSTLKVQPAELEDSGVYFCASSYYNSPLHFGNGTRLTVT.

J is TRBJ1-5 and V is TRBV5-4, with 10 bases fitting TRBD1. Trimming took 4 bases from V and 2 from J; bases not matched to a gene: 6. Germline CDR1 and CDR2: SGHNT and YYREEE (reference sequence). This CDR3 has 16 residues. The CDR3 coding sequence is TGTGCCAGCAGCCGCCGGGACAGGGGAGGCAATCAGCCCCAGCATTTT. It specifies CASSRRDRGGNQPQHF.

V is TRBV7-8 and J is TRBJ2-3, with 10 bases aligning to TRBD2. V was pared by 8 bases and J by 4 bases, with 9 bases of the junction left unmatched. Germline V gives CDR1 SGHVS, CDR2 FQNEAQ. This CDR3 comprises 15 residues. The CDR3 protein is CASRGGGTSADTQYF. In nucleotides, the CDR3 is TGTGCCAGCCGAGGCGGCGGGACTAGCGCAGATACGCAGTATTTT.

The chain couples TRBV6-5 to TRBJ1-2; D possibly corresponds to TRBD1 (6 bases). There are 14 residues in the CDR3. V was pared by 8 bases and J by 0 bases, with 13 bases between. Per germline, CDR1 MNHEY and CDR2 SVGAGI. CDR3 coding DNA: TGTGCCAGCCGAAGGGACACAGCTAACTATGGCTACACCTTC. This encodes CASRRDTANYGYTF.

The V call is TRBV4-1, the J call TRBJ1-1; TRBD1 matches at 8 bases. V trimming: 5 bases; J trimming: 5 bases; junction bases outside the gene matches: 10. The CDR3 totals 15 residues. The germline V gene encodes CDR1 MGHRA and CDR2 YSYEKL. CDR3 nucleotide sequence: TGCGCCAGCAGCGTTGGGCGGACAGGGCGAACTGAAGCTTTCTTT. Its protein product is CASSVGRTGRTEAFF.

The chain uses TRBV6-1 and TRBJ1-1; D uncertain. The CDR3 contains 11 residues. The germline CDR1 and CDR2 sequences are MNHNS and SASEGT. V was shortened by 7 bases and J by 6 bases, with 9 bases between the two germline ends. Here the CDR3 reads CASIGLSEAFF. The CDR3 bases are TGTGCCAGCATAGGACTCTCTGAAGCTTTCTTT.

The chain couples TRBV27 to TRBJ1-2; no reliable D call. The V end was cut by 6 bases, the J end by 2 bases, with 25 bases between. The germline CDR1 and CDR2 sequences are MNHEY and SMNVEV (reference sequence). The CDR3 runs 18 residues. The CDR3 DNA sequence: TGTGCCAGCAGCCCCCTCTACATGGATTCGGCGGTGAACTATGGCTACACCTTC. It translates to CASSPLYMDSAVNYGYTF.

This clone is a singleton in its sample. V and J are TRBV19 and TRBJ1-5; 8 positions match TRBD1. J gave up 2 bases and V 3 bases, and 3 bases lay outside the gene matches. The length of the CDR3 is 15 residues. The germline gives CDR1 LNHDA, CDR2 SQIVND (reference sequence). CDR3 amino acids: CASSIADRGNQPQHF. For the CDR3, the DNA is TGTGCCAGTAGTATCGCGGACAGGGGCAATCAGCCCCAGCATTTT. Full variable domain (outside the CDR3, taken from reference TRBV19 and TRBJ1-5): DGGITQSPKYLFRKEGQNVTLSCEQNLNHDAMYWYRQDPGQGLRLIYYSQIVNDFQKGDIAEGYSVSREKKESFPLTVTSAQKNPTAFYLCASSIADRGNQPQHFGDGTRLSIL.

The sample holds one count of this clone. The chain is built from TRBV12-5 and TRBJ1-3, with no clear D. Germline V gene sequence: CDR1 LGHNT, CDR2 FRNRAP. Trimming took 5 bases from V and 4 from J, leaving 15 bases between them. The CDR3 runs to 15 residues. The CDR3 nucleotides are TGTGCTAGTGGTCCCGGGAGACTGATGGGAAACACCATATATTTT. Protein sequence: CASGPGRLMGNTIYF.

The chain is built from TRBV11-3 and TRBJ2-1; possible D gene TRBD2, 6 bases. This CDR3 is 14 amino acids long. CDR1 SGHNT and CDR2 YENEEA come from the germline V gene. V gave up 5 bases and J gave up 9 bases, with 17 bases separating them. CDR3 residues: CASSRDRGSGEQFF. The CDR3 nucleotides are TGTGCCAGCAGCCGGGATCGGGGGTCGGGTGAGCAGTTCTTC.

This clone has just a few counts. The chain couples TRBV9 to TRBJ2-5, with a tentative D call TRBD2 (5 bases). Germline V gives CDR1 SGDLS, CDR2 YYNGEE. The germline V and J ends were trimmed by 0 bases and 0 bases, with 12 bases remaining between them. The CDR3 sequence is 16 residues long. CDR3 sequence: CASSVGRTKYQETQYF. The CDR3 bases are TGTGCCAGCAGCGTAGGGAGGACCAAGTACCAAGAGACCCAGTACTTC.

CDR3 sequence reads: CASTYRGGNYGYTF. DNA of the CDR3: TGTGCCAGCACATACAGGGGCGGGAACTATGGCTACACCTTC. V and J are TRBV28 and TRBJ1-2, with 7 bases aligning to TRBD1. The CDR3 totals 14 residues. Germline V gene sequence: CDR1 MDHEN, CDR2 SYDVKM. After removal of 7 bases from V and 2 bases from J, the junction contained 7 bases not matched to a gene.

This clone came up once. The chain is built from TRBV5-6 and TRBJ2-3, with a weak D call TRBD1 (7 bases). The CDR3 spans 17 residues. Germline CDR1 reads SGHDT; CDR2 reads YYEEEE. V was cut by 0 bases and J by 3 bases, with 17 bases left in between. DNA of the CDR3: TGTGCCAGCAGCTTGGCGGGAGAGGGGGCCCGTACAGATACGCAGTATTTT. This translates into CASSLAGEGARTDTQYF.

This chain uses TRBV11-2 with TRBJ1-2; weak D call: TRBD1 (6 bases). The CDR3 totals 15 residues. Trimming pared 2 bases from V and 0 bases from J, leaving 10 bases between. In germline, CDR1 is SGHAT, CDR2 FQNNGV. CDR3 sequence: CASSLTQGTNYGYTF. CDR3 coding DNA: TGTGCCAGCAGCTTAACGCAGGGGACTAACTATGGCTACACCTTC.

J is TRBJ2-2 and V is TRBV10-3, with D uncertain. CDR3 length: 14 residues. V lost 11 bases to trimming and J lost 0 bases, with 13 bases between them. The germline gives CDR1 ENHRY, CDR2 SYGVKD. CDR3 region: CAVESDANTGELFF. The CDR3 DNA follows: TGTGCCGTCGAGAGCGACGCGAACACCGGGGAGCTGTTTTTT.

This clone was recorded a few times. This chain uses TRBV25-1 with TRBJ1-4; D is possibly TRBD1 (6 bases). The CDR3 has 13 residues. Germline V gene data show CDR1 as MGHDK and CDR2 as SYGVNS. The germline V and J ends were trimmed by 6 bases and 5 bases, with 10 bases remaining between them. In DNA, the CDR3 is TGTGCCAGCAGCGGGACACTAAATGAAAAACTGTTTTTT. Protein sequence: CASSGTLNEKLFF. Full variable domain (missing parts from reference TRBV25-1 and TRBJ1-4): EADIYQTPRYLVIGTGKKITLECSQTMGHDKMYWYQQDPGMELHLIHYSYGVNSTEKGDLSSESTVSRIRTEHFPLTLESARPSHTSQYLCASSGTLNEKLFFGSGTQLSVL.